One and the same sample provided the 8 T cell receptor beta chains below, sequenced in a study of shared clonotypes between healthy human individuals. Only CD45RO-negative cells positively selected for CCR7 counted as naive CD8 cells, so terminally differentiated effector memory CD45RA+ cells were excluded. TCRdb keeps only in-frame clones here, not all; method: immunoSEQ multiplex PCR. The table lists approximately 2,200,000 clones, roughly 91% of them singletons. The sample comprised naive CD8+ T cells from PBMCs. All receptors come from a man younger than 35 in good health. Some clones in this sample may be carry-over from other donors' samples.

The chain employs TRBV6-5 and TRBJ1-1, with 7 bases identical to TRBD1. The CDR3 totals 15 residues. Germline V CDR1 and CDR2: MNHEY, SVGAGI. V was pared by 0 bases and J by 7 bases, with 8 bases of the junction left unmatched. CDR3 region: CASSYSWEGADEAFF. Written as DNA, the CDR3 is TGTGCCAGCAGTTACTCGTGGGAGGGGGCCGATGAAGCTTTCTTT.

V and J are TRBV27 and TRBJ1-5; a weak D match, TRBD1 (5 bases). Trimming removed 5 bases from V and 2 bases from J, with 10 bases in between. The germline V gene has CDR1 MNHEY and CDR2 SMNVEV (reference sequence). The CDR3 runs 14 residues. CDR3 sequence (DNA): TGTGCCAGCAGTCGCAGGGAGGGCAATCAGCCCCAGCATTTT. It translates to CASSRREGNQPQHF.

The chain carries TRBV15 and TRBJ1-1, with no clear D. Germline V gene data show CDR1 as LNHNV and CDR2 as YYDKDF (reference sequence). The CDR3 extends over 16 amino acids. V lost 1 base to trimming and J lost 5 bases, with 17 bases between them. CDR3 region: CATSRGMEGKWTEAFF. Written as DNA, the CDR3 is TGTGCCACCAGCAGAGGGATGGAGGGAAAATGGACTGAAGCTTTCTTT.

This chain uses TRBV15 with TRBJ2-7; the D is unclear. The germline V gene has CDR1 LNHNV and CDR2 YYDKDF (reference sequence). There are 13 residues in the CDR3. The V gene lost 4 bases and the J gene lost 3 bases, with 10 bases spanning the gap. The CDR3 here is CATSTGQSYEQYF. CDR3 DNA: TGTGCCACCAGCACCGGGCAGAGCTACGAGCAGTACTTC.

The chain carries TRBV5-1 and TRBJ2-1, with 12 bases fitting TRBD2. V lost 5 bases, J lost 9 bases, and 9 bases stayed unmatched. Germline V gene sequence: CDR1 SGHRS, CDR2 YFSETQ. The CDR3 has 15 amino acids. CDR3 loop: CASRASGRAPGEQFF. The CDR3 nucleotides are TGCGCCAGCAGGGCTAGCGGGAGGGCCCCGGGTGAGCAGTTCTTC.

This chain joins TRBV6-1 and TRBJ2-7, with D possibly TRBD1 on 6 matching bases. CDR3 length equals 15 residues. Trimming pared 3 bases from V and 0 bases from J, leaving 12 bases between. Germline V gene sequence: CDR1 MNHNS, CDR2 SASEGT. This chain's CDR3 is CASSEQSDSSYEQYF. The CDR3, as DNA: TGTGCCAGCAGTGAGCAGTCGGACAGCTCCTACGAGCAGTACTTC.

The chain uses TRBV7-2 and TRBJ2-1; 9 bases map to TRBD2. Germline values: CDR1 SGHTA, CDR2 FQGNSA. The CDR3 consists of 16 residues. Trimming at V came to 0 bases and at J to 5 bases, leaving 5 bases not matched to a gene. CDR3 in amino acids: CASSLAAGGGDNEQFF. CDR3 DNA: TGTGCCAGCAGCTTAGCTGCGGGAGGGGGTGACAATGAGCAGTTCTTC.

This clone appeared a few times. CDR3 nucleotides: TGTGCCAGCAGCCAACAGGACAGGGTAGCTTTCTTT. It specifies CASSQQDRVAFF. This chain links TRBV7-6 with TRBJ1-1; 8 bases agree with TRBD1. This CDR3 contains 12 residues. With 5 bases clipped from V and 10 bases from J, the junction kept 6 bases outside the gene matches. CDR1 is SGHVS and CDR2 is FNYEAQ in the germline V gene.